The 19 T cell receptor beta chains in this list originate from one sample, sequenced in a study of blood T cell repertoires in COVID-19. Assay used: immunoSEQ multiplex PCR; TCRdb lists only in-frame clones, some missing. The data contain about 270,000 clones, about 89% of them singletons. Sequencing was done on a sample of PBMCs or T cells enriched from blood (not recorded which). The source is a woman between 18 and 29 years old who had recovered from COVID-19.

The J gene is TRBJ2-1, the V gene TRBV27, with D perhaps TRBD2 (6 bases). CDR1 MNHEY and CDR2 SMNVEV come from the germline V gene (reference sequence). This CDR3 spans 14 amino acids. Trimming cost V 4 bases and J 4 bases, with 11 bases left between them. The CDR3 DNA reads as TGTGCCAGCAGTTCGGGAGTCGGGTACAATGAGCAGTTCTTC. It encodes CASSSGVGYNEQFF.

V gene TRBV10-3 combines with J gene TRBJ1-6; D is possibly TRBD1 (6 bases). The germline V and J ends were trimmed by 6 bases and 7 bases, with 10 bases remaining between them. The germline CDR1 and CDR2 sequences are ENHRY and SYGVKD. The CDR3 has 13 residues. The CDR3 sequence is CAISTGSNSPLHF. The DNA of the CDR3 is TGTGCCATCAGCACAGGGAGCAATTCACCCCTCCACTTT.

In its sample, this clone was seen once. The V gene is TRBV27, the J gene TRBJ1-4; perhaps TRBD1 as D (6 bases). There are 14 residues in the CDR3. The V end lost 0 bases, the J end lost 7 bases, and 9 bases lay between the germline ends. The germline V gene encodes CDR1 MNHEY and CDR2 SMNVEV (reference sequence). The CDR3 sequence: CASSLSNRVEKLFF. The CDR3 DNA sequence: TGTGCCAGCAGTTTATCTAACAGGGTTGAAAAACTGTTTTTT.

J is TRBJ2-7 and V is TRBV3-1 (or the pseudogene TRBV3-2); a possible D gene is TRBD2 (6 bases). Looked up from germline, CDR1 is LGHDT and CDR2 is YNNKEL (reference sequence). CDR3 length: 13 amino acids. Between the trimmed V and J ends, which lost 2 bases and 4 bases, there was a span of 9 bases. The CDR3 reads CASSQRRGYEQYF. Written as DNA, the CDR3 is TGTGCCAGCAGCCAAAGGCGGGGATACGAGCAGTACTTC.

V usage is TRBV6-5 and J usage is TRBJ2-7; D perhaps matches TRBD2 (7 bases). V was clipped by 7 bases and J by 5 bases, with 21 bases between them. Germline loops: CDR1 MNHEY, CDR2 SVGAGI. There are 15 residues in the CDR3. The CDR3 DNA follows: TGTGCCAGCACCCCTTGGGGGGGGCGGTACGACGAGCAGTACTTC. It codes for CASTPWGGRYDEQYF.

The J gene is TRBJ2-7, the V gene TRBV15, with 9 bases lining up with TRBD1. From germline, CDR1 is LNHNV and CDR2 YYDKDF (reference sequence). V shed 3 bases and J 4 bases; nucleotides not matched to a gene: 4. The CDR3 loop spans 14 amino acids. The CDR3 DNA is TGTGCCACCAGCAGGGGGGACAGGGTATACGAGCAGTACTTC. Protein: CATSRGDRVYEQYF.

The gene calls are TRBV28 and TRBJ1-4; perhaps TRBD1 as D (5 bases). Germline V gene lookup returns CDR1 MDHEN and CDR2 SYDVKM. Trimming removed 7 bases at V and 2 bases at J, with 11 bases between. The CDR3 loop spans 14 amino acids. The CDR3 coding sequence is TGTGCCAGCATAGGGGTTGGGACTAATGAAAAACTGTTTTTT. Protein product: CASIGVGTNEKLFF.

CDR3 residues: CASSLAGLSYNEQFF. In DNA, the CDR3 is TGTGCCAGCAGCTTAGCTGGGCTATCCTACAATGAGCAGTTCTTC. This sequence joins TRBV11-2 and TRBJ2-1; D unclear. Germline V CDR1 and CDR2: SGHAT, FQNNGV. Trimming shortened V by 1 base and J by 1 base, and 8 bases separated the two germline ends. The CDR3 runs to 15 residues.

V gene TRBV4-1 combines with J gene TRBJ1-5; TRBD1 aligns across 7 bases. Germline V lookup: CDR1 MGHRA, CDR2 YSYEKL. The V gene end was trimmed by 6 bases and the J gene end by 4 bases; junction bases not matched to a gene: 9. There are 15 residues in the CDR3. The CDR3: CASRPTATGNQPQHF. The CDR3 DNA sequence: TGCGCCAGCAGACCCACCGCGACAGGGAATCAGCCCCAGCATTTT.

This chain uses TRBV28 with TRBJ1-1; 7 bases line up with TRBD1. The V gene's germline CDR1 is MDHEN and CDR2 SYDVKM. The CDR3 covers 13 residues. Trimming cost V 2 bases and J 8 bases; bases outside gene matches: 5. CDR3 loop: CASSLPRDREAFF. The CDR3 DNA sequence: TGTGCCAGCAGTTTACCCCGGGACAGAGAAGCTTTCTTT.

The chain uses TRBV13 and TRBJ2-5, with TRBD1 identical over 7 bases. Germline values: CDR1 PRHDT, CDR2 FYEKMQ (reference sequence). J was trimmed by 4 bases and V by 5 bases; bases with no gene match: 10. This CDR3 region has 15 residues. The CDR3 region is CASSAWTGLRETQYF. For the CDR3, the DNA is TGTGCCAGCAGCGCCTGGACAGGTCTGAGAGAGACCCAGTACTTC.

The chain couples TRBV7-2 to TRBJ2-3, with 14 bases matching TRBD2. Germline V gene lookup returns CDR1 SGHTA and CDR2 FQGNSA. The CDR3 is 17 residues long. V was clipped by 3 bases and J by 4 bases; unmatched bases: 6. CDR3 nucleotide sequence: TGTGCCAGCAGCTTTGGGACTAGCGGGAGATATGCAGATACGCAGTATTTT. Translation gives CASSFGTSGRYADTQYF.

The rearrangement joins TRBV5-8 to TRBJ1-5, with a possible D match to TRBD1 (5 bases). This CDR3 has 15 amino acids. CDR1 is SGHTS and CDR2 is YDEGEE in the germline V gene. Trimming took off 6 bases at V and 7 bases at J, with 20 bases between the two ends. Written as DNA, the CDR3 is TGTGCCAGCACCCGGGTGGGCAGGGTTTTACAGCCCCAGCATTTT. It is translated as CASTRVGRVLQPQHF.

The rearrangement links TRBV2 to TRBJ2-5; the match to TRBD2 covers 14 bases. Germline trimming cut 8 bases from V and 1 base from J; bases unmatched to any gene: 15. The CDR3 has 19 residues. Germline V gene lookup returns CDR1 SNHLY and CDR2 FYNNEI. The CDR3 DNA reads TGTGCCAGCTTTCCTACTCCGGGACTAGCGGGGGACGCCCAAGAGACCCAGTACTTC. Translating gives CASFPTPGLAGDAQETQYF.

The chain uses TRBV7-9 and TRBJ2-1; 8 nucleotides line up with TRBD1. The CDR3 contains 16 residues. V lost 5 bases and J lost 1; bases outside the gene matches: 7. Germline CDR1 is SEHNR and CDR2 is FQNEAQ (reference sequence). The CDR3 is CASSDGDRPSYNEQFF. The CDR3 DNA reads as TGTGCCAGCAGCGACGGGGACAGGCCTTCCTACAATGAGCAGTTCTTC.

This chain connects TRBV7-9 to TRBJ2-4; D uncertain. The CDR3 spans 16 residues. Germline CDR1 is SEHNR and CDR2 is FQNEAQ (reference sequence). Deletions cut 8 bases from V and 7 bases from J, with 24 bases between. CDR3 sequence (DNA): TGTGCCAGCGACATACCCCCCCCCTCACCCCGGAACATTCAGTACTTC. Translating gives CASDIPPPSPRNIQYF.

V is TRBV28 and J is TRBJ1-6; unclear D gene. The ends were cut back, 3 bases at V and 6 bases at J, with 9 bases in the middle. CDR3 size: 14 residues. CDR1 is MDHEN, CDR2 SYDVKM, per germline. CDR3 loop: CASSFRLSNSPLHF. CDR3 DNA sequence: TGTGCCAGCAGTTTCCGGTTGAGTAATTCACCCCTCCACTTT.

The genes are TRBV29-1 and TRBJ1-1, with TRBD1 matching 9 bases. The CDR3 spans 14 residues. V shed 4 bases, J shed 5 bases, and the junction held 8 bases outside the gene matches. The V gene's germline CDR1 is SQVTM and CDR2 ANQGSEA. This CDR3 is CSVVLTGGGTEAFF. CDR3 coding DNA: TGCAGCGTTGTACTAACAGGGGGCGGGACTGAAGCTTTCTTT.

The chain employs TRBV19 and TRBJ2-7; 7 bases map to TRBD2. With 4 bases clipped from V and 3 bases from J, the junction kept 9 bases outside the gene matches. This CDR3 comprises 15 residues. Germline V gene data show CDR1 as LNHDA and CDR2 as SQIVND (reference sequence). CDR3 sequence: CASSNSGTINYEQYF. The CDR3 DNA follows: TGTGCCAGTAGTAATTCCGGGACTATCAACTACGAGCAGTACTTC.